This T cell receptor (beta chain) was identified in a study of OX40 agonist ivuxolimab in advanced cancers. Libraries were prepared by immunoSEQ multiplex PCR; TCRdb keeps only in-frame clonotypes and omits some of them. The sample lists about 17,000 clones, 70% to 80% seen once, with about 15% in the top ten. The J segment lost 3 bases and the V segment lost 4 bases, leaving 7 bases of the junction unmatched. CDR1 is SGHVS and CDR2 is FNYEAQ in the germline V gene. The CDR3 loop spans 15 amino acids. The gene calls are TRBV7-6 and TRBJ2-7, with 9 bases matching TRBD1. This sequence was found in an adult with an advanced solid tumor such as melanoma, head and neck, liver or kidney cancer. Source: CD4+ or CD8+ T cells sorted from blood, taken in a trial of the OX40 agonist ivuxolimab. The CDR3 loop is CASSSPGQGSYEQYF. CDR3 coding DNA: TGTGCCAGCAGCTCTCCGGGACAGGGCAGCTACGAGCAGTACTTC.